The 2 T cell receptor beta chains in this list originate from one sample, sequenced in a study of human T cells and chemical hapten exposure. TCRdb fed the 5' RACE reads into MiXCR, producing one record per CDR3 protein. The table lists around 100,000 distinct CDR3 sequences, approximately 19% of them singletons. The authors' total RNA extraction used unfractionated whole blood. These receptors were obtained from a human donor in good health.

This clonotype has a handful of counts. This chain joins TRBV11-2 and TRBJ2-7, with D unresolved. Germline CDR1 is SGHAT and CDR2 is FQNNGV. Trimming took off 5 bases at V and 5 bases at J, with 7 bases between the two ends. The CDR3 has 11 residues. The chain's CDR3 is CASSPHHEQYF. The CDR3 region has the DNA TGTGCCAGCAGCCCCCACCACGAGCAGTACTTC.

This clonotype showed up many times. This chain connects TRBV4-1 to TRBJ1-5, with D perhaps matching TRBD1 (6 bases). Germline CDR1 MGHRA, CDR2 YSYEKL. The CDR3 runs 16 residues. Between the trimmed V and J ends, which lost 4 bases and 6 bases, there was a span of 19 bases. The CDR3 loop is CASSPSWTRGSQPQHF. DNA for the CDR3: TGCGCCAGCAGCCCCTCTTGGACCAGGGGCAGTCAGCCCCAGCATTTT.